These T cell receptor beta chains were read from a single sample in a study of T cell responses to AZD1222 COVID-19 vaccine. Data came from immunoSEQ multiplex PCR; TCRdb stores just in-frame clones and leaves some out. This repertoire shows roughly 180,000 clones, 87% found once; its top ten account for around 2.9%. Sequencing was performed on peripheral blood, taken on day 0 of MenACWY control vaccination. The receptors originated from an adult in good health. The CDR3 runs from the conserved cysteine through the conserved F or W. Each record gives: J gene, clone size, V gene, D gene, CDR3 protein, CDR3 DNA. A D gene is named only where the DNA matches it firmly. Size values are once, few and many counts, or a class for expanded clones, and some rows have none.

j_gene: TRBJ2-6
abundance: NA
v_gene: TRBV9
d_gene: TRBD1
CDR3aa: CASSLGQAGANVLTF
CDR3nt: TGTGCCAGCAGCTTGGGACAGGCTGGGGCCAACGTCCTGACTTTC

j_gene: TRBJ2-1
abundance: NA
v_gene: TRBV29-1
d_gene: TRBD2
CDR3aa: CSVEPVAGGYNEQFF
CDR3nt: TGCAGCGTTGAGCCCGTAGCGGGGGGGTACAATGAGCAGTTCTTC

j_gene: TRBJ1-4
abundance: NA
v_gene: TRBV29-1
d_gene: TRBD1
CDR3aa: CSVRTGEKLFF
CDR3nt: TGCAGCGTTAGGACAGGAGAAAAACTGTTTTTT

j_gene: TRBJ1-2
abundance: few
v_gene: TRBV7-6
d_gene: NA
CDR3aa: CASSPSRGLGYGYTF
CDR3nt: TGTGCCAGCAGCCCATCCAGGGGACTCGGCTATGGCTACACCTTC

j_gene: TRBJ1-1
abundance: NA
v_gene: TRBV5-4
d_gene: TRBD1
CDR3aa: CASSLGQGVNTEAFF
CDR3nt: TGTGCCAGCAGCTTGGGGCAGGGGGTGAACACTGAAGCTTTCTTT

j_gene: TRBJ2-7
abundance: NA
v_gene: TRBV27
d_gene: TRBD2
CDR3aa: CASSLRGGETYEQYF
CDR3nt: TGTGCCAGCAGTCTTCGGGGAGGGGAGACCTACGAGCAGTACTTC

j_gene: TRBJ2-1
abundance: NA
v_gene: TRBV27
d_gene: TRBD1
CDR3aa: CASSTRRDRGLNEQFF
CDR3nt: TGTGCCAGCAGCACCCGCCGGGACAGGGGATTAAATGAGCAGTTCTTC

j_gene: TRBJ1-4
abundance: NA
v_gene: TRBV11-2
d_gene: TRBD1
CDR3aa: CASSRDGTAATNEKLFF
CDR3nt: TGTGCCAGCAGCCGAGACGGGACAGCCGCAACTAATGAAAAACTGTTTTTT

j_gene: TRBJ2-7
abundance: NA
v_gene: TRBV29-1
d_gene: NA
CDR3aa: CSVGGTREQYF
CDR3nt: TGCAGCGTTGGGGGGACAAGGGAGCAGTACTTC

j_gene: TRBJ1-5
abundance: once
v_gene: TRBV18
d_gene: NA
CDR3aa: CASSPDINQPQHF
CDR3nt: TGTGCCAGCTCACCCGACATTAATCAGCCCCAGCATTTT

j_gene: TRBJ2-7
abundance: NA
v_gene: TRBV19
d_gene: TRBD1
CDR3aa: CASRQRGTGDEQYF
CDR3nt: TGTGCCAGTAGACAAAGGGGGACAGGGGACGAGCAGTACTTC

j_gene: TRBJ1-1
abundance: few
v_gene: TRBV4-3
d_gene: NA
CDR3aa: CASSHRAPLNTEAFF
CDR3nt: TGCGCCAGCAGCCACAGGGCTCCCTTGAACACTGAAGCTTTCTTT

j_gene: TRBJ2-7
abundance: NA
v_gene: TRBV7-2
d_gene: NA
CDR3aa: CASSLGVRGYEQYF
CDR3nt: TGTGCCAGCAGCTTAGGAGTCAGGGGCTACGAGCAGTACTTC

j_gene: TRBJ2-5
abundance: NA
v_gene: TRBV11-1
d_gene: NA
CDR3aa: CASSLRVQETQYF
CDR3nt: TGTGCCAGCAGCTTGCGGGTCCAAGAGACCCAGTACTTC

j_gene: TRBJ2-6
abundance: NA
v_gene: TRBV2
d_gene: NA
CDR3aa: CASSETLGGTGANVLTF
CDR3nt: TGTGCCAGCAGTGAGACCCTGGGCGGAACTGGGGCCAACGTCCTGACTTTC